A single sample gave rise to the 16 T cell receptor beta chains below, sequenced in a study of Ad26.COV2.S vaccination and SARS-CoV-2 variants. Sequencing was performed with immunoSEQ multiplex PCR; in TCRdb, only in-frame clones are kept and a portion is missing. The sample carries about 350,000 clones, 92% recorded once. This specimen consisted of peripheral blood, obtained after recovery from COVID-19. The source of these receptors is a human donor who had recovered from COVID-19.

The V call is TRBV19, the J call TRBJ2-3; D is undetermined. Deletions cut 3 bases from V and 6 bases from J, with 10 bases between. The CDR3 extends over 13 amino acids. Germline values: CDR1 LNHDA, CDR2 SQIVND (reference sequence). CDR3 nucleotides: TGTGCCAGTAGTATTACCCCCCGGGATACGCAGTATTTT. Translated: CASSITPRDTQYF. The complete variable domain, with remaining parts taken from reference TRBV19 and TRBJ2-3, reads DGGITQSPKYLFRKEGQNVTLSCEQNLNHDAMYWYRQDPGQGLRLIYYSQIVNDFQKGDIAEGYSVSREKKESFPLTVTSAQKNPTAFYLCASSITPRDTQYFGPGTRLTVL.

This chain links TRBV18 with TRBJ2-2, with unresolved D. This CDR3 is 13 amino acids long. With 0 bases removed from V and 11 bases from J, the gap between germline ends came to 10 bases. From germline, CDR1 is KGHSH and CDR2 LQKENI. CDR3 sequence: CASSPPKRAELFF. In DNA form, the CDR3 reads TGTGCCAGCTCACCACCGAAAAGGGCTGAGCTGTTTTTT.

The rearrangement joins TRBV11-2 to TRBJ2-2, with a possible D match to TRBD2 (6 bases). The CDR3 sequence is 15 residues long. CDR1 is SGHAT, CDR2 FQNNGV, per germline. Trimming took 3 bases from V and 3 from J, leaving 11 bases between them. CDR3 coding DNA: TGTGCCAGCAGCTTCAAAAGGGACTACACCGGGGAGCTGTTTTTT. Its translation: CASSFKRDYTGELFF. The whole variable domain, remainder taken from reference TRBV11-2 and TRBJ2-2, is EAGVAQSPRYKIIEKRQSVAFWCNPISGHATLYWYQQILGQGPKLLIQFQNNGVVDDSQLPKDRFSAERLKGVDSTLKIQPAKLEDSAVYLCASSFKRDYTGELFFGEGSRLTVL.

This clone has a single count. The chain recombines TRBV7-8 with TRBJ2-1, with TRBD1 identical over 7 bases. V lost 4 bases, J lost 3 bases, and 3 bases stayed unmatched. The CDR3 has 14 amino acids. Germline V gene lookup returns CDR1 SGHVS and CDR2 FQNEAQ. The CDR3 sequence is CASSSGDSYNEQFF. CDR3 nucleotides: TGTGCCAGCAGCTCCGGGGACAGCTACAATGAGCAGTTCTTC.

The chain combines TRBV14 with TRBJ1-1; 7 bases are shared with TRBD1. The CDR3 is made up of 15 amino acids. Losses at the gene ends were 4 bases for V and 4 bases for J; bases not matched to a gene: 9. Germline V lookup: CDR1 SGHDN, CDR2 FVKESK. This CDR3 is CASSRDSPGGTEAFF. Written as DNA, the CDR3 is TGTGCCAGCAGCCGGGACAGTCCGGGCGGCACTGAAGCTTTCTTT.

This chain connects TRBV6-5 to TRBJ2-6, with D tentatively TRBD2 (6 bases). Trimming left V 7 bases short and J 3 bases short, with 13 bases between. The CDR3 spans 15 residues. Germline V gene data show CDR1 as MNHEY and CDR2 as SVGAGI. The CDR3 is CASTRRGGGANVLTF. The CDR3 nucleotides are TGTGCCAGCACTAGGAGGGGAGGTGGGGCCAACGTCCTGACTTTC.

J is TRBJ1-1 and V is TRBV7-2; D unclear. The CDR3 loop spans 14 amino acids. Trimming removed 1 base from V and 1 base from J, with 7 bases in between. Germline values: CDR1 SGHTA, CDR2 FQGNSA. DNA of the CDR3: TGTGCCAGCAGCTTAGACAGTGGGAACACTGAAGCTTTCTTT. Protein product: CASSLDSGNTEAFF.

This chain uses TRBV2 with TRBJ2-7; D is tentatively TRBD1 or TRBD2 (6 bases each). V lost 6 bases and J 2 bases, leaving 17 bases between the germline ends. Per germline, CDR1 SNHLY and CDR2 FYNNEI. The CDR3 is 15 amino acids. The CDR3 here is CASRQRGEAAYEQYF. The CDR3 nucleotides are TGTGCCAGCAGACAAAGGGGGGAGGCGGCCTACGAGCAGTACTTC.

This chain links TRBV5-1 with TRBJ1-2, with a possible D match to TRBD1 (5 bases). Germline V lookup: CDR1 SGHRS, CDR2 YFSETQ. The CDR3 is 12 residues long. V was pared by 0 bases and J by 7 bases, with 7 bases between. This CDR3 is CASSLDRRGYTF. CDR3 nucleotide sequence: TGCGCCAGCAGCTTGGACAGGCGTGGCTACACCTTC.

The sample holds one count of this clone. The genes are TRBV19 and TRBJ1-2, with D uncertain. The germline V and J ends were trimmed by 0 bases and 2 bases, with 7 bases remaining between them. CDR1 is LNHDA and CDR2 is SQIVND in the germline V gene (reference sequence). The CDR3 extends over 14 amino acids. Here the CDR3 reads CASSIERGNYGYTF. CDR3 DNA: TGTGCCAGTAGTATAGAACGGGGAAACTATGGCTACACCTTC.

The rearrangement joins TRBV5-1 to TRBJ2-6, with a weak D call TRBD1 (6 bases). The V and J ends lost 4 bases and 1 base respectively, with 15 bases between them. Germline CDR1 reads SGHRS; CDR2 reads YFSETQ. The CDR3 contains 17 residues. The CDR3 coding sequence is TGCGCCAGCAGCGCCGGGGACAAGTTATCTGGGGCCAACGTCCTGACTTTC. It codes for CASSAGDKLSGANVLTF.

V gene TRBV11-2 combines with J gene TRBJ2-7, with D hard to call. V lost 1 base and J 2 bases, leaving 6 bases between the germline ends. This CDR3 has 13 residues. The germline V gene encodes CDR1 SGHAT and CDR2 FQNNGV. CDR3 nucleotides: TGTGCCAGCAGCTTAGGCAGTACCTACGAGCAGTACTTC. Its protein product is CASSLGSTYEQYF.

This sequence joins TRBV7-9 and TRBJ1-1; TRBD1 matches 8 bases. V gave up 5 bases and J gave up 5 bases; unmatched junction bases: 4. Germline V gene lookup returns CDR1 SEHNR and CDR2 FQNEAQ (reference sequence). The CDR3 loop spans 13 amino acids. The CDR3 spells CASSPQGATEAFF. In DNA, the CDR3 is TGTGCCAGCAGCCCCCAGGGGGCGACTGAAGCTTTCTTT.

This clone was picked up one time. In DNA form, the CDR3 reads TGTGCCAGCAGCGCTAGAGGGGCCCCCGCAGATACGCAGTATTTT. Translation: CASSARGAPADTQYF. This chain connects TRBV11-2 to TRBJ2-3; either TRBD1 or TRBD2 may supply D (5 bases each). This CDR3 is 15 amino acids long. V was shortened by 5 bases and J by 4 bases, with 16 bases between the two germline ends. Germline CDR1 reads SGHAT; CDR2 reads FQNNGV.

This chain joins TRBV2 and TRBJ1-5; D might be TRBD1 (6 bases). With 6 bases removed from V and 2 bases from J, the gap between germline ends came to 11 bases. In germline, CDR1 is SNHLY, CDR2 FYNNEI. This CDR3 contains 14 residues. The CDR3 loop reads CASREPGGNQPQHF. CDR3 DNA: TGTGCCAGCAGAGAGCCAGGGGGCAATCAGCCCCAGCATTTT.

The rearrangement joins TRBV6-2 or TRBV6-3 to TRBJ1-1; TRBD1 is a possible D gene (6 bases). Germline V gives CDR1 MNHEY, CDR2 SVGEGT. V was cut by 5 bases and J by 2 bases, with 18 bases left in between. This CDR3 spans 16 amino acids. CDR3 protein: CASSVGQMIINTEAFF. The CDR3 nucleotides read TGTGCCAGCAGTGTAGGACAGATGATTATCAACACTGAAGCTTTCTTT.